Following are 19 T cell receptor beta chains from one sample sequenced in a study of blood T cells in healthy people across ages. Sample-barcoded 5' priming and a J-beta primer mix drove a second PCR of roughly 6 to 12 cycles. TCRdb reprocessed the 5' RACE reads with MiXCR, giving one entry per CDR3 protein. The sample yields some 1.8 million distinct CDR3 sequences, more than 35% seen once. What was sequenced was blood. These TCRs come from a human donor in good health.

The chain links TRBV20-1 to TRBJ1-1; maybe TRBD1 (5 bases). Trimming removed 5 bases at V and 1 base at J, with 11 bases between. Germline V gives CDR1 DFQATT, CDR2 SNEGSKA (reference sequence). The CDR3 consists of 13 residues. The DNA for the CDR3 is TGCAGTGCTGACCAGGGATCGAACACTGAAGCTTTCTTT. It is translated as CSADQGSNTEAFF.

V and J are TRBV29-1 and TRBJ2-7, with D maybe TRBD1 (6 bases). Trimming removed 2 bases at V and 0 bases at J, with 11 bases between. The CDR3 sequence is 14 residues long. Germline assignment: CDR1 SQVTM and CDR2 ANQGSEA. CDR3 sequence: CSVEFGRGSYEQYF. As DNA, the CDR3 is TGCAGCGTTGAATTTGGCAGGGGCTCCTACGAGCAGTACTTC.

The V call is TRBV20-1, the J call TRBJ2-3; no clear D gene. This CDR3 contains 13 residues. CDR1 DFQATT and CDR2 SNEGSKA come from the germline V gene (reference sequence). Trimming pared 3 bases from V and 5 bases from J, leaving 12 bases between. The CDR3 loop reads CSASALLGDTQYF. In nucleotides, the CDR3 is TGCAGTGCTAGTGCCCTGCTAGGAGATACGCAGTATTTT.

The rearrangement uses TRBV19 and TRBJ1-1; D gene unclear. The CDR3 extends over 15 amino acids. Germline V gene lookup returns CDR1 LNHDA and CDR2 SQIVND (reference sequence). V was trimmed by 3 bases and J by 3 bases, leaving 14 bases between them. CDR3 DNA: TGTGCCAGTAGTATGACCCCGGGAGACCACACTGAAGCTTTCTTT. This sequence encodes CASSMTPGDHTEAFF. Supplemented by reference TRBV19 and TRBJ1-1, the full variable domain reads DGGITQSPKYLFRKEGQNVTLSCEQNLNHDAMYWYRQDPGQGLRLIYYSQIVNDFQKGDIAEGYSVSREKKESFPLTVTSAQKNPTAFYLCASSMTPGDHTEAFFGQGTRLTVV.

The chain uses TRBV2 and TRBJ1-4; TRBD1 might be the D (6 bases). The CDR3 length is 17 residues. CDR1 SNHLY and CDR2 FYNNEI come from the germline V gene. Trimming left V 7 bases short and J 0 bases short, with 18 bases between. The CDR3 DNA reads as TGTGCCAGCACCCTCTCCGGGACACGATCAACTAATGAAAAACTGTTTTTT. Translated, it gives CASTLSGTRSTNEKLFF.

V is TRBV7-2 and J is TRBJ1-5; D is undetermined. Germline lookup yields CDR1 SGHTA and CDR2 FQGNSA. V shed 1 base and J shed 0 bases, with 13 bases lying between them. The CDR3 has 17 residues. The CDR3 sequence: CASSLEANSYSNQPQHF. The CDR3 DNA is TGTGCCAGCAGCTTAGAAGCTAATAGTTATAGCAATCAGCCCCAGCATTTT.

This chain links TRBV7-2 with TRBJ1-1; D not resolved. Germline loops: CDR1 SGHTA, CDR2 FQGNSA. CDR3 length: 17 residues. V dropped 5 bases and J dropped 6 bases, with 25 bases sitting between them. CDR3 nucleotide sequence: TGTGCCAGCAGCCTGACTACACCACAGAGGTACTGGGCTGAAGCTTTCTTT. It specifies CASSLTTPQRYWAEAFF.

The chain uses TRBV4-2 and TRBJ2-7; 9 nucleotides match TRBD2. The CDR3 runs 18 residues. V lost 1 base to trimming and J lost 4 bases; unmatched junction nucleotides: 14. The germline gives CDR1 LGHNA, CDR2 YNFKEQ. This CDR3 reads CASSQVFRGRGGLYEQYF. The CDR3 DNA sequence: TGTGCCAGCAGCCAAGTTTTTAGGGGGCGGGGGGGCCTGTACGAGCAGTACTTC.

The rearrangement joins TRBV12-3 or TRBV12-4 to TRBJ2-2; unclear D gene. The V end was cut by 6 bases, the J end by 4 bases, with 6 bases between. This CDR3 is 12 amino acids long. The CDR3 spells CASSNGTGELFF. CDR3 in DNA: TGTGCCAGCAGCAACGGCACCGGGGAGCTGTTTTTT.

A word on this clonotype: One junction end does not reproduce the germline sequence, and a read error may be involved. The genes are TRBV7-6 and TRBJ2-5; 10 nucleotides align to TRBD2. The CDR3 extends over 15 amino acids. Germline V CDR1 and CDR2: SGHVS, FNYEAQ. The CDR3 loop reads CASSLALAGKETRYF. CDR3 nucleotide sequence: TGTGCCAGCAGCTTAGCACTAGCGGGGAAAGAGACCCGGTACTTC.

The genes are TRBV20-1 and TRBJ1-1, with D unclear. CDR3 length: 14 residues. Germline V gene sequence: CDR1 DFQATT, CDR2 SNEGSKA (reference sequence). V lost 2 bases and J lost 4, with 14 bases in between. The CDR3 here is CSARYAISGTEAFF. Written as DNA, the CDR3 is TGCAGTGCTAGATACGCCATCTCGGGCACTGAAGCTTTCTTT.

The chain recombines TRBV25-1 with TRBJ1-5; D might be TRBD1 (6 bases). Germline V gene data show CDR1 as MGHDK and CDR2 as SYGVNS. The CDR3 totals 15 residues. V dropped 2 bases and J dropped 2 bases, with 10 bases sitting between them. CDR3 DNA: TGTGCCAGCAGTGAAGGGGGCGCAGGCAATCAGCCCCAGCATTTT. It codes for CASSEGGAGNQPQHF.

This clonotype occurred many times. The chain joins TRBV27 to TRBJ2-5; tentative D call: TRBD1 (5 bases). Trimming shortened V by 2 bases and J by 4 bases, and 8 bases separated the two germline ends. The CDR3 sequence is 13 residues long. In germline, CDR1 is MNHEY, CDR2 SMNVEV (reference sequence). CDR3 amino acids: CASSLVQGETQYF. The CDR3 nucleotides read TGTGCCAGCAGTTTAGTGCAGGGAGAGACCCAGTACTTC.

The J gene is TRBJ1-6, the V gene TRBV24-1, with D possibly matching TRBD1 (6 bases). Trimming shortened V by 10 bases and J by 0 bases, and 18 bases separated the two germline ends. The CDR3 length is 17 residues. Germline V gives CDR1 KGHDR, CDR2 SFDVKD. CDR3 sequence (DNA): TGTGCCACGCCAGGGGCACGTATAAGCTCCTATAATTCACCCCTCCACTTT. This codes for CATPGARISSYNSPLHF.

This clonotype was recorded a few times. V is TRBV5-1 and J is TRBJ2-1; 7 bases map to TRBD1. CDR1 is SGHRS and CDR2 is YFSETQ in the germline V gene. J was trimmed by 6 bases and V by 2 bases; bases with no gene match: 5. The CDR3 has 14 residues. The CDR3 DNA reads TGCGCCAGCAGCTTAATCCGGGACAGCAATGAGCAGTTCTTC. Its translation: CASSLIRDSNEQFF.

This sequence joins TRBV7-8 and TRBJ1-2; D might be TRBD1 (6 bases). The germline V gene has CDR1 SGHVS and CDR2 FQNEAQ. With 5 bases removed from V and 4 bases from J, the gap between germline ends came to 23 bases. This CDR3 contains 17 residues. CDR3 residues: CASSPQSRTEPLYGYTF. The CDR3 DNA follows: TGTGCCAGCAGCCCTCAAAGCCGGACAGAACCCCTCTATGGCTACACCTTC.

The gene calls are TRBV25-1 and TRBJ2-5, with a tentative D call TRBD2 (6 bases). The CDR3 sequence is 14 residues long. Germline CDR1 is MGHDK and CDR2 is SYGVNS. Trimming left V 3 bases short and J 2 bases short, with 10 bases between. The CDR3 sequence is CASSDPGTQETQYF. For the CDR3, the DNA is TGTGCCAGCAGTGACCCCGGGACTCAAGAGACCCAGTACTTC. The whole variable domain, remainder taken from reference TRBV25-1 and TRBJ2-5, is EADIYQTPRYLVIGTGKKITLECSQTMGHDKMYWYQQDPGMELHLIHYSYGVNSTEKGDLSSESTVSRIRTEHFPLTLESARPSHTSQYLCASSDPGTQETQYFGPGTRLLVL.

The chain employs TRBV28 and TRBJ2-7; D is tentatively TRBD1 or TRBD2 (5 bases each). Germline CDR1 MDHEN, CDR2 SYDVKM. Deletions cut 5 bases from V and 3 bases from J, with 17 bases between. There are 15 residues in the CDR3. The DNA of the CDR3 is TGTGCCAGCAGTCCCCGCAGGGAGATTAGCTACGAGCAGTACTTC. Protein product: CASSPRREISYEQYF.

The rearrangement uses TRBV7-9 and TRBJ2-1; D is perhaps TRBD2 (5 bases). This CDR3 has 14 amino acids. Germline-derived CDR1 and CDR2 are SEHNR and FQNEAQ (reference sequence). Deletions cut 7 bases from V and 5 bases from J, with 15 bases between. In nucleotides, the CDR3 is TGTGCCAGCAACTCACTACAGCGGAACAATGAGCAGTTCTTC. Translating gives CASNSLQRNNEQFF. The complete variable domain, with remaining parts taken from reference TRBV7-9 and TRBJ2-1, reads DTGVSQNPRHKITKRGQNVTFRCDPISEHNRLYWYRQTLGQGPEFLTYFQNEAQLEKSRLLSDRFSAERPKGSFSTLEIQRTEQGDSAMYLCASNSLQRNNEQFFGPGTRLTVL.